The clone carrying this T cell receptor (beta chain) was seen repeatedly, ten times or more. Antigen: not known. This entry comes from a study of breast tumors, draining lymph nodes, adjacent tissues. Points from the study as a whole: Tumor repertoires ranked between lymph nodes and nontumor tissue in diversity, with V and J gene preferences.

CDR1 MGHRA and CDR2 YSYEKL come from the germline V gene. The CDR3 spans 14 residues. V shed 1 base, J shed 4 bases, and the junction held 0 bases outside the gene matches. The lymph nodes were axillary draining lymph nodes from breast cancer patients. TCRdb redid the calling of the multiplex PCR reads with MiXCR, one entry per CDR3 protein. The sample consists of some 170,000 distinct CDR3 sequences, 25% to 40% of them appearing once. J is TRBJ1-4 and V is TRBV4-1; 7 positions match TRBD1. Material: axillary lymph node tissue. This receptor was obtained from a female donor with breast cancer. Some clones in this sample may be carry-over from other donors' samples. CDR3 amino acids: CASSQGDSNEKLFF. The DNA of the CDR3 is TGCGCCAGCAGCCAAGGGGACAGTAATGAAAAACTGTTTTTT.